Listed here is a single TCR beta chain. The antigen is unknown. The source of the sample is a study of cytomegalovirus exposure and HLA in healthy donors. Using immunoSEQ multiplex PCR, the repertoire was profiled, and TCRdb retains in-frame clones only, with some absent. The sample records approximately 260,000 clones, approximately 86% being singletons. Broader study findings: Cytomegalovirus-associated TCR beta chains were listed, numbering 164.

V was pared by 1 base and J by 3 bases, with 18 bases between. The CDR3 is made up of 18 amino acids. Germline V gene data show CDR1 as MNHEY and CDR2 as SMNVEV (reference sequence). The rearrangement links TRBV27 to TRBJ1-4; TRBD1 might be the D (5 bases). Material for sequencing was PBMCs. The source is a woman aged 18-30 years in good health and CMV-seronegative. CDR3 DNA sequence: TGTGCCAGCAGTTTATTCCCTCCCTCGGGACTGCCTAATGAAAAACTGTTTTTT. The encoded protein is CASSLFPPSGLPNEKLFF.